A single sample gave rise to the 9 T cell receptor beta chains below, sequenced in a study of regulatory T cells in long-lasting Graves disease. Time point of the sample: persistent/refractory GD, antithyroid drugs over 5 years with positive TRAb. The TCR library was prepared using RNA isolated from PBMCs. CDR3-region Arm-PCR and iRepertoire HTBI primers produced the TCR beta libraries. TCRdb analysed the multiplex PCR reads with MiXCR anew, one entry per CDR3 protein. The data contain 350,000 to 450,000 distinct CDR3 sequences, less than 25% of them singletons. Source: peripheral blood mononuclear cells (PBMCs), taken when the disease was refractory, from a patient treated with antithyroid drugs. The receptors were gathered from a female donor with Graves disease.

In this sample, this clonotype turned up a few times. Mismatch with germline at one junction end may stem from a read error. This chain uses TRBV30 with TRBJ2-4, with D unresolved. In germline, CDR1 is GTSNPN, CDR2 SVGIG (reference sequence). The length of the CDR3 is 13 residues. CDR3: CAWSQALSNSQYF. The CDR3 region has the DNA TGTGCCTGGAGTCAAGCTTTGTCTAACAGTCAGTACTTC.

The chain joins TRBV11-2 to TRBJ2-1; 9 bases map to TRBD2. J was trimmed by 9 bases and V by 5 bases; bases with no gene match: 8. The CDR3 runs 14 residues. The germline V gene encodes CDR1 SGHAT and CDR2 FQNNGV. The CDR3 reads CASSISGRLGEQFF. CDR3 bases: TGTGCCAGCAGCATCAGCGGGAGGCTTGGTGAGCAGTTCTTC.

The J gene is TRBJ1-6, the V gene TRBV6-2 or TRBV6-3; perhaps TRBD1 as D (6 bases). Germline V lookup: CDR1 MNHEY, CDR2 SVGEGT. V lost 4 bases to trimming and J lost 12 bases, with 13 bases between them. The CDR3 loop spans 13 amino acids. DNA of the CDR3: TGTGCCAGCAGTTCGGACAGCACAGAACCCCTCCACTTT. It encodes CASSSDSTEPLHF.

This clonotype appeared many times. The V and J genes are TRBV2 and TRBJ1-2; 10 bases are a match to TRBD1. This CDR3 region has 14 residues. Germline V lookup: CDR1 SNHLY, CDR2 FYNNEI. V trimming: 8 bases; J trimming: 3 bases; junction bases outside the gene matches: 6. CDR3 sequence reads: CASERTGGDYGYTF. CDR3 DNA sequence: TGTGCCAGCGAACGGACAGGGGGAGACTATGGCTACACCTTC.

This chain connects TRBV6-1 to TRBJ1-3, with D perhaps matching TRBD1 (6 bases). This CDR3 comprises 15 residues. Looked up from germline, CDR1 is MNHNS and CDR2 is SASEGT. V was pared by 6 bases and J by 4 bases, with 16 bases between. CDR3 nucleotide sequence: TGTGCCAGCAGAGGCGGGGGGGGCTCGGGAAACACCATATATTTT. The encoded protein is CASRGGGGSGNTIYF.

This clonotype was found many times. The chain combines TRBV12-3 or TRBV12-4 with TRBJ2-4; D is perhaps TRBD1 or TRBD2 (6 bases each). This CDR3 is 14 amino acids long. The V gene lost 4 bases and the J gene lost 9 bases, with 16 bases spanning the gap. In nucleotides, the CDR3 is TGTGCCAGCAGTTCGGAGGGGGTGGGGGGCATTCAGTACTTC. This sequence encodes CASSSEGVGGIQYF.

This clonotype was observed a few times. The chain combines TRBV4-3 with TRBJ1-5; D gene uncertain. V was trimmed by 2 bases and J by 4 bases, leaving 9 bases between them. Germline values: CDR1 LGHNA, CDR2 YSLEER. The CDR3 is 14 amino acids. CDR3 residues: CASSQNIWNQPQHF. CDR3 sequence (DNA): TGCGCCAGCAGCCAAAACATCTGGAATCAGCCCCAGCATTTT.

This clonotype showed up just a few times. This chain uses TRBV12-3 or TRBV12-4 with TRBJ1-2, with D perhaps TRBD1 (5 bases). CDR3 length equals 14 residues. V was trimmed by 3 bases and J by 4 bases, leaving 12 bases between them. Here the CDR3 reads CASSFGAGSYGYTF. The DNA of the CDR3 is TGTGCCAGCAGTTTTGGGGCAGGGTCCTATGGCTACACCTTC.

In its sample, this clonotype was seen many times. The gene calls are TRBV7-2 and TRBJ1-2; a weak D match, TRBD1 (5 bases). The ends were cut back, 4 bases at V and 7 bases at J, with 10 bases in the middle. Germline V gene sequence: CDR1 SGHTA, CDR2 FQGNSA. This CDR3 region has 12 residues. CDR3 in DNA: TGTGCCAGCAGCTCCGCAGGGATTGGCTACACCTTC. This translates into CASSSAGIGYTF.